The present T cell receptor (beta chain) was sequenced within a study of blood T cell repertoires in COVID-19. Study-wide background: COVID-19 samples collected from the United States, Italy and Spain covered acute and convalescent phases. PBMCs, B-cell-depleted T cells, or T cells provided the cDNA or gDNA that made up the material.

Data came from immunoSEQ multiplex PCR; TCRdb stores just in-frame clones and leaves some out. The top ten hold approximately 5% of the sample, which has roughly 230,000 clones, roughly nine tenths seen once. With 5 bases clipped from V and 8 bases from J, the junction kept 10 bases outside the gene matches. Germline CDR1 SNHLY, CDR2 FYNNEI. The CDR3 is 14 amino acids. In its sample, this clone was seen a few times. J is TRBJ1-1 and V is TRBV2; 8 positions agree with TRBD1. The sequence came from a woman aged 40 to 50 who had recovered from COVID-19. The source material was peripheral blood. CDR3 nucleotides: TGTGCCAGCAGTTACGGACAGGGCTGGGGGGAAGCTTTCTTT. Its translation is CASSYGQGWGEAFF.